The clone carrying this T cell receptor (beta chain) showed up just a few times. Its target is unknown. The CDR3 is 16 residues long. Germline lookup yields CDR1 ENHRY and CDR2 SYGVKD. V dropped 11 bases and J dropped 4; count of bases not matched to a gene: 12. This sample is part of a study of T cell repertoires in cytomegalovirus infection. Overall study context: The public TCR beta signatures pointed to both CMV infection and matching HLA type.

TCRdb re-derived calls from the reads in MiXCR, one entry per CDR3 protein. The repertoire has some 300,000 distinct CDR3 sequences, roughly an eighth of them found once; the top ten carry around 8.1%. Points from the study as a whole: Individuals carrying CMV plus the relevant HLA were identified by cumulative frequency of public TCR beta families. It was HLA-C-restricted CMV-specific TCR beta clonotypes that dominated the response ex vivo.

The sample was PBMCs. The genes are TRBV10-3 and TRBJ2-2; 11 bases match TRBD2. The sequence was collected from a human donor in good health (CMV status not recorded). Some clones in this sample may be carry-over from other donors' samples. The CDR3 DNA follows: TGTGCCGTAGGGACTAGCGGAGGTGCGGGCACCGGGGAGCTGTTTTTT. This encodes CAVGTSGGAGTGELFF.